One sample yielded the 26 T cell receptor beta chains listed below, sequenced in a study of identical twins. One entry per CDR3 protein results from TCRdb running MiXCR on the 5' RACE reads. This sample carries over 550,000 distinct CDR3 sequences, about 7.1% of them seen once, and the ten largest clones take about 1.6%. The sample was also linked to a second study, of yellow fever vaccine responses in identical twins.

The specimen sequenced was PBMCs. Receptors were obtained from a young woman in good health.

This clonotype has a handful of counts. This chain connects TRBV7-9 to TRBJ2-3; 8 bases align to TRBD2. In germline, CDR1 is SEHNR, CDR2 FQNEAQ (reference sequence). V was clipped by 5 bases and J by 7 bases; unmatched bases: 8. This CDR3 is 14 amino acids long. CDR3 sequence (DNA): TGTGCCAGCAGCCCTATGACTAGCGCTTATACGCAGTATTTT. This codes for CASSPMTSAYTQYF.

The sample holds many counts of this clonotype. This rearrangement joins TRBV4-1 to TRBJ1-2, with D possibly matching TRBD1 (5 bases). The CDR3 has 15 residues. Trimming removed 1 base at V and 4 bases at J, with 13 bases between. The germline CDR1 and CDR2 sequences are MGHRA and YSYEKL. The CDR3 loop is CASSQARGAVYGYTF. The DNA of the CDR3 is TGCGCCAGCAGCCAAGCGAGGGGCGCGGTCTATGGCTACACCTTC.

The chain employs TRBV7-9 and TRBJ2-3; TRBD1 or TRBD2 may be the D gene (5 bases each). V gave up 5 bases and J gave up 5 bases, with 20 bases separating them. Germline CDR1 and CDR2: SEHNR and FQNEAQ (reference sequence). There are 16 residues in the CDR3. CDR3 residues: CASSPASGPMRDTQYF. CDR3 nucleotide sequence: TGTGCCAGCAGCCCCGCATCGGGACCCATGAGAGATACGCAGTATTTT.

This clonotype was observed a handful of times. The chain joins TRBV7-2 to TRBJ2-1, with 9 bases fitting TRBD1. CDR3 size: 13 residues. V lost 11 bases to trimming and J lost 4 bases; unmatched junction nucleotides: 6. Germline CDR1 reads SGHTA; CDR2 reads FQGNSA. CDR3 sequence: CAAGTGIYNEQFF. The CDR3 DNA reads TGTGCCGCCGGGACAGGGATATACAATGAGCAGTTCTTC. The complete variable domain, with remaining parts taken from reference TRBV7-2 and TRBJ2-1, reads GAGVSQSPSNKVTEKGKDVELRCDPISGHTALYWYRQSLGQGLEFLIYFQGNSAPDKSGLPSDRFSAERTGGSVSTLTIQRTQQEDSAVYLCAAGTGIYNEQFFGPGTRLTVL.

In regard to this clonotype: This sequence may be a read error, since a much larger clone differs from it by one base. The chain combines TRBV4-1 with TRBJ1-1, with D uncertain. CDR1 and CDR2 (germline): MGHRA, YSYEKL. The CDR3 has 14 amino acids. The DNA for the CDR3 is TGCGCCAGCAGCCAAGATGGCGGCAACACTGAAGCTCTCTTT. It codes for CASSQDGGNTEALF.

Ten or more counts support this clonotype. The chain uses TRBV5-1 and TRBJ2-7; a weak D match, TRBD1 (6 bases). The CDR3 has 15 amino acids. The germline V gene has CDR1 SGHRS and CDR2 YFSETQ. Trimming removed 5 bases from V and 6 bases from J, with 21 bases in between. CDR3 residues: CASRRYRDKGSEQYV. The CDR3 region has the DNA TGCGCCAGCAGGCGGTACAGGGACAAGGGTAGCGAGCAGTACGTC.

This chain connects TRBV18 to TRBJ2-3; the D is unclear. The V gene's germline CDR1 is KGHSH and CDR2 LQKENI. The CDR3 loop spans 16 amino acids. V was shortened by 3 bases and J by 2 bases, with 15 bases between the two germline ends. The CDR3 here is CASSPATPGYTDTQYF. In nucleotides, the CDR3 is TGTGCCAGCTCACCGGCCACCCCGGGTTACACAGATACGCAGTATTTT.

This clonotype was observed a handful of times. V is TRBV13 and J is TRBJ2-7; 7 bases line up with TRBD2. With 6 bases clipped from V and 2 bases from J, the junction kept 10 bases outside the gene matches. CDR3 size: 15 residues. Germline-derived CDR1 and CDR2 are PRHDT and FYEKMQ (reference sequence). CDR3 coding DNA: TGTGCCAGCAGTTATAACGGGAGGCCCACCTACGAGCAGTACTTC. Its protein is CASSYNGRPTYEQYF.

In its sample, this clonotype was seen many times. V and J are TRBV6-5 and TRBJ2-1; TRBD2 aligns across 7 bases. This CDR3 is 17 amino acids long. J gave up 7 bases and V 0 bases, and 12 bases lay outside the gene matches. Germline lookup yields CDR1 MNHEY and CDR2 SVGAGI. The CDR3 DNA reads TGTGCCAGCAGTTACTCCCCTACCGGGACTACGTCGAATGAGCAGTTCTTC. Its translation: CASSYSPTGTTSNEQFF.

This clonotype was counted at least ten times. Relative to the germline gene, one junction end is altered; a read error may explain this. The chain recombines TRBV5-1 with TRBJ1-1; unclear D gene. The CDR3 runs 14 residues. Germline V gives CDR1 SGHRS, CDR2 YFSETQ. CDR3 amino acids: CASSFGQLNTEAFF. CDR3 coding DNA: TGTGCCAGCAGCTTTGGGCAGCTGAACACTGAAGCTTTCTTT.

This clonotype was counted a few times. The J gene is TRBJ2-1, the V gene TRBV11-3; 9 nucleotides agree with TRBD2. Germline values: CDR1 SGHNT, CDR2 YENEEA. J lost 4 bases, V lost 4 bases, and 5 bases had no gene match. The CDR3 contains 15 residues. As DNA, the CDR3 is TGTGCCAGCAGCTCGACTAGCGGATTTTACAATGAGCAGTTCTTC. Its protein product is CASSSTSGFYNEQFF.

This chain uses TRBV5-4 with TRBJ2-7; TRBD2 matches 11 bases. In germline, CDR1 is SGHNT, CDR2 YYREEE (reference sequence). The CDR3 has 14 residues. V lost 2 bases, J lost 6 bases, and 4 bases stayed unmatched. CDR3 nucleotides: TGTGCCAGCAGCTTCTTAGCGGGAGGGGGCGAGCAGTACTTC. Translation: CASSFLAGGGEQYF.

This clonotype was found a few times. V gene TRBV19 combines with J gene TRBJ2-1; D may be TRBD2 (5 bases). This CDR3 comprises 15 residues. Trimming shortened V by 6 bases and J by 0 bases, and 12 bases separated the two germline ends. Germline values: CDR1 LNHDA, CDR2 SQIVND (reference sequence). CDR3 loop: CASRTSGGSYNEQFF. As DNA, the CDR3 is TGTGCCAGTAGGACCAGCGGAGGCTCCTACAATGAGCAGTTCTTC.

This sequence joins TRBV20-1 and TRBJ2-1; the D call may be TRBD1 or TRBD2 (5 bases each). With 4 bases removed from V and 5 bases from J, the gap between germline ends came to 15 bases. This CDR3 is built from 14 residues. CDR1 DFQATT and CDR2 SNEGSKA come from the germline V gene (reference sequence). The CDR3 DNA reads TGCAGTGCTACGGGACCTCCCAGCGACAATGAGCAGTTCTTC. Protein product: CSATGPPSDNEQFF.

This rearrangement joins TRBV7-8 to TRBJ2-7; D is perhaps TRBD2 (5 bases). The V end lost 5 bases, the J end lost 0 bases, and 17 bases lay between the germline ends. CDR3 length equals 16 residues. CDR1 and CDR2 (germline): SGHVS, FQNEAQ. The CDR3, as DNA: TGTGCCAGCAGCGCCGAGGGTGGGGTCTTCTCCTACGAGCAGTACTTC. Protein: CASSAEGGVFSYEQYF.

This clonotype has ten or more counts. The V call is TRBV5-1, the J call TRBJ2-7; maybe TRBD1 (6 bases). Deletions cut 4 bases from V and 1 base from J, with 12 bases between. Germline-derived CDR1 and CDR2 are SGHRS and YFSETQ. The CDR3 extends over 14 amino acids. The CDR3 loop reads CASSGIRGSYEQYV. As DNA, the CDR3 is TGCGCCAGCAGCGGAATCAGGGGTTCCTACGAGCAGTACGTC.

V is TRBV11-2 and J is TRBJ2-3, with 7 bases lining up with TRBD2. Germline V lookup: CDR1 SGHAT, CDR2 FQNNGV. There are 14 residues in the CDR3. V lost 7 bases and J lost 2; bases outside the gene matches: 6. Here the CDR3 reads CASTIGTITDTQYF. CDR3 nucleotide sequence: TGTGCCAGCACCATAGGGACTATCACAGATACGCAGTATTTT.

This clonotype was observed a few times. The CDR3 here is CASSEAGVYEQYF. The DNA of the CDR3 is TGTGCCAGCAGCGAAGCGGGCGTCTACGAGCAGTACTTC. V and J are TRBV7-6 and TRBJ2-7, with D possibly TRBD2 on 6 matching bases. The CDR3 loop spans 13 amino acids. V lost 5 bases and J lost 3, with 11 bases in between. Germline assignment: CDR1 SGHVS and CDR2 FNYEAQ.

In this sample, this clonotype turned up a few times. The rearrangement joins TRBV5-5 to TRBJ1-1; D ambiguous. This CDR3 comprises 14 residues. V lost 0 bases and J 8 bases, leaving 14 bases between the germline ends. CDR1 is SGHKS and CDR2 is YYEKEE in the germline V gene (reference sequence). CDR3 coding DNA: TGTGCCAGCAGCTTGGATGATGTCAATCAAGAAGCTTTCTTT. The encoded protein is CASSLDDVNQEAFF.

The rearrangement uses TRBV20-1 and TRBJ2-5; D possibly uses TRBD1 or TRBD2 (6 bases each). The CDR3 is made up of 14 amino acids. V was trimmed by 3 bases and J by 5 bases, leaving 16 bases between them. The germline gives CDR1 DFQATT, CDR2 SNEGSKA (reference sequence). This CDR3 is CSASKGGVGETQYF. CDR3 coding DNA: TGCAGTGCTAGTAAGGGGGGCGTGGGTGAGACCCAGTACTTC.

The V call is TRBV10-2, the J call TRBJ2-1; no definite D call. Germline V gives CDR1 WSHSY, CDR2 SAAADI. This CDR3 region has 13 residues. V lost 0 bases and J 9 bases, leaving 9 bases between the germline ends. The CDR3 sequence is CASSESRAAEQFF. Written as DNA, the CDR3 is TGCGCCAGCAGTGAGTCCCGTGCGGCTGAGCAGTTCTTC.

Many counts were recorded for this clonotype. V and J are TRBV6-5 and TRBJ2-2; D ambiguous. Germline CDR1 MNHEY, CDR2 SVGAGI. V was trimmed by 2 bases and J by 0 bases, leaving 7 bases between them. CDR3 length: 15 residues. CDR3 coding DNA: TGTGCCAGCAGTTACCAACTCACGAACACCGGGGAGCTGTTTTTT. Its protein is CASSYQLTNTGELFF.

The J gene is TRBJ2-2, the V gene TRBV6-1; 7 bases fit TRBD1. Germline lookup yields CDR1 MNHNS and CDR2 SASEGT. The CDR3 extends over 13 amino acids. The trim removed 10 bases at V and 8 bases at J, leaving 10 bases unmatched. The CDR3 nucleotides read TGTGCCACCACCGGACAGGCTCGGGGGGAGCTGTTTTTT. Protein sequence: CATTGQARGELFF.

The chain couples TRBV28 to TRBJ2-1; D unresolved. V was pared by 5 bases and J by 6 bases, with 17 bases between. CDR3 length: 15 amino acids. Germline assignment: CDR1 MDHEN and CDR2 SYDVKM. The CDR3 spells CASSKWWQTPNEQFF. CDR3 DNA: TGTGCCAGCAGTAAATGGTGGCAGACCCCCAATGAGCAGTTCTTC.

V gene TRBV10-3 combines with J gene TRBJ1-5; D not resolved. CDR1 and CDR2 from the germline V gene are ENHRY and SYGVKD. Trimming left V 0 bases short and J 9 bases short, with 6 bases between. The CDR3 is 12 residues long. The CDR3 protein is CAISESTGPQHF. For the CDR3, the DNA is TGTGCCATCAGTGAGTCGACGGGGCCCCAGCATTTT.

This clonotype was seen many times. This rearrangement joins TRBV2 to TRBJ2-3; no definite D call. The ends were cut back, 6 bases at V and 2 bases at J, with 6 bases in the middle. The CDR3 contains 12 residues. Germline values: CDR1 SNHLY, CDR2 FYNNEI. CDR3 protein: CASRSFTDTQYF. CDR3 DNA sequence: TGTGCCAGCAGGTCTTTCACAGATACGCAGTATTTT.